This T cell receptor (beta chain) emerged from a study of blood T cell repertoires in COVID-19 (dated by TCRdb to 2018 to 2020). Turning to the overall study: The collaborator samples originated in the United States, Italy and Spain and spanned the acute and convalescent phases of COVID-19. The material from the prospective study consisted of cDNA or gDNA derived from T cells, B-cell-depleted T cells, or PBMCs. Subjects who had been exposed to COVID-19, were actively infected with it, or had recovered from it provided the deeply sampled blood TCRbeta repertoires that made up the dataset. The repertoires were released in a freely available public database meant as a resource for research on the immune response to SARS-CoV-2. Samples came from the ongoing ImmuneRACE study (first 160 participants) plus 1,254 subjects from 6 global collaborators. Sample metadata almost always included a de-identified subject ID, COVID-19 status, age in years and sex. Where HLA class I and class II types were available, the types were taken from metadata supplied by the sample provider, not from assay-based typing. General findings and caveats noted by the study authors: Clinical and demographic metadata were provided uncurated, with the amount varying by source and participant.

To note about this clone: What this receptor recognizes is not known. One base away there is no much larger clone; base qualities are not given.

Collaborating institutions collected whole blood in K2EDTA tubes following their own protocols. Collaborator samples were shipped for TCRbeta analysis as frozen whole blood, isolated PBMCs, or DNA extracted from either sample type. The immunoSEQ Assay, a bias-controlled multiplex PCR, was used to amplify TCRbeta CDR3 regions from genomic DNA. Per the original workflow: Within the assay, amplification of reference gene primers was used to estimate how many nucleated cells each sample contained. To quantify the absolute abundance of each unique TCRbeta CDR3 rearrangement, sequence reads were collapsed and filtered. Productive Simpson clonality was computed per sample as the square root of Simpson's diversity index over productive rearrangements. TCRdb retrieved this table from immuneACCESS and kept in-frame rearrangements only. Not all clones are present; in checked studies, unresolved V genes account for under half, and no reason is known for the remainder. The V and J calls and clone size come from that table; D and trimming were worked out from the DNA. In all, the sample holds about 71,000 clones, and 75% to 90% of those were seen once. Together, the top ten hold about 2.1% of the sample.

A distance of 12 bases separates the germline ends of V and J, which lose 0 bases and 4 bases respectively. The CDR3 covers 16 residues, taking in both the cysteine and the phenylalanine. The kept DNA is CDR3 alone, 48 bases in frame from the first base. Sequences PRHDT (CDR1) and FYEKMQ (CDR2) are obtained from the germline V gene (reference sequence). In this chain, TRBV13 is recombined with TRBJ1-4, with the D gene uncertain. Material: peripheral blood. This TCR was recovered from a human donor in a cohort sampled during active COVID-19. The DNA reads as follows: TGTGCCAGCAGCTTAGGCCTTGGCGGAAATAATGAAAAACTGTTTTTT. Its translation is CASSLGLGGNNEKLFF.